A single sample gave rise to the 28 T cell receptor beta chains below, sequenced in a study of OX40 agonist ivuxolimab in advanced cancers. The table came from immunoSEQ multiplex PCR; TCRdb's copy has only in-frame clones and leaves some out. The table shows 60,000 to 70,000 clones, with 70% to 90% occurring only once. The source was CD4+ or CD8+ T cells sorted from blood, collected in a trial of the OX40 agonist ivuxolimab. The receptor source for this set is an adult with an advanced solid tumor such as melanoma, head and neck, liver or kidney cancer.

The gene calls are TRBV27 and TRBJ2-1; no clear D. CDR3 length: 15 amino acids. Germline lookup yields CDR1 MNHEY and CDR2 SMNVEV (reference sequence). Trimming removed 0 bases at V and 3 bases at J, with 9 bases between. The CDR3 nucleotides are TGTGCCAGCAGTTTATCTCGACTCCTCTACAATGAGCAGTTCTTC. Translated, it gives CASSLSRLLYNEQFF.

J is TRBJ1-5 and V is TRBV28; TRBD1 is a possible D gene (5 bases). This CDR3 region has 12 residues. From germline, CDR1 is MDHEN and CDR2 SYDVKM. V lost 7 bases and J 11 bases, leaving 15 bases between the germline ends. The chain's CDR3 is CASTGLGGTQHF. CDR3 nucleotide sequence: TGTGCCAGCACCGGGTTGGGGGGGACCCAGCATTTT.

CDR3 in amino acids: CASSETQGATEAFF. DNA for the CDR3: TGTGCCAGCAGTGAAACCCAGGGGGCAACTGAAGCTTTCTTT. The V call is TRBV2, the J call TRBJ1-1, with 8 bases aligning to TRBD1. In germline, CDR1 is SNHLY, CDR2 FYNNEI. The CDR3 sequence is 14 residues long. V lost 2 bases to trimming and J lost 5 bases; unmatched junction nucleotides: 4.

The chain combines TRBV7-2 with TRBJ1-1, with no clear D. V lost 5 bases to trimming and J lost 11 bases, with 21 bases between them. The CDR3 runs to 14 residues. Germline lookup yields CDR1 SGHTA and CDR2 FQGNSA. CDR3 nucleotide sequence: TGTGCCAGCAGCCCCACCGGGTTTGAGGGAAGCGCTTTCTTT. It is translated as CASSPTGFEGSAFF.

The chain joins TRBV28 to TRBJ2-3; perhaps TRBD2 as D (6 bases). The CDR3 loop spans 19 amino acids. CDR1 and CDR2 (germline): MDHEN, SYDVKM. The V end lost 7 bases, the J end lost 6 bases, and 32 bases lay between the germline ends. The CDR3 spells CASTTIAVDNSYILDTQYF. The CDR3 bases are TGTGCCAGCACCACGATAGCGGTCGACAACTCATATATCCTTGATACGCAGTATTTT.

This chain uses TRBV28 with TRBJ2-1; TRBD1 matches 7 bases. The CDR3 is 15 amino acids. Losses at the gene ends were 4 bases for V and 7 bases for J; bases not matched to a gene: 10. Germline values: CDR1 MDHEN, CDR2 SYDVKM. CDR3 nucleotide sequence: TGTGCCAGCAGTTCCGGGACAGCCCTCGGAAATGAGCAGTTCTTC. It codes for CASSSGTALGNEQFF.

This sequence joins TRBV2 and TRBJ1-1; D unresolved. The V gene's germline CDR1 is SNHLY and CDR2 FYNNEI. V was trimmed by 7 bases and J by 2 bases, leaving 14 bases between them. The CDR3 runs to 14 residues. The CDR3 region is CASNLFGKNTEAFF. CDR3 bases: TGTGCCAGCAACCTGTTCGGCAAAAACACTGAAGCTTTCTTT.

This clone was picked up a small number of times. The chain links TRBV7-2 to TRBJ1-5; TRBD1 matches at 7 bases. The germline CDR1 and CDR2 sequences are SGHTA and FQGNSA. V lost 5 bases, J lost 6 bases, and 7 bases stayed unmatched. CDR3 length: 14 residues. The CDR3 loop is CASSLDRDGQPQHF. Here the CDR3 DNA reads TGTGCCAGCAGCCTTGACAGGGATGGTCAGCCCCAGCATTTT. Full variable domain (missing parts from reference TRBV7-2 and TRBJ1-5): GAGVSQSPSNKVTEKGKDVELRCDPISGHTALYWYRQSLGQGLEFLIYFQGNSAPDKSGLPSDRFSAERTGGSVSTLTIQRTQQEDSAVYLCASSLDRDGQPQHFGDGTRLSIL.

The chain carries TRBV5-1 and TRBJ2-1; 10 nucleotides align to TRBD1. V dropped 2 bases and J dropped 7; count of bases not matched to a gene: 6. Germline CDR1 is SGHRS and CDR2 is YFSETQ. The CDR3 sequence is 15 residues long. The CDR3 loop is CASSLMGQGFNEQFF. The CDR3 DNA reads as TGCGCCAGCAGCTTAATGGGACAGGGGTTTAATGAGCAGTTCTTC.

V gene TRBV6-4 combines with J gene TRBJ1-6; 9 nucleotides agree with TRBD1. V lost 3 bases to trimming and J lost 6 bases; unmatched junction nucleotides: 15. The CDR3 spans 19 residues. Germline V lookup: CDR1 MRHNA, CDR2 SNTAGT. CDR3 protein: CASSEFGQGIDSSNSPLHF. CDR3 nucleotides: TGTGCCAGCAGTGAATTCGGACAGGGGATTGATAGTAGTAATTCACCCCTCCACTTT.

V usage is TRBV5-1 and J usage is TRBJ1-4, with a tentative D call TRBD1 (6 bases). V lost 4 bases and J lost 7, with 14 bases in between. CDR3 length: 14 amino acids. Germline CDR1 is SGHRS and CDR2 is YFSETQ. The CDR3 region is CASSPGQIREKLFF. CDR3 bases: TGCGCCAGCAGCCCAGGACAGATCCGTGAAAAACTGTTTTTT.

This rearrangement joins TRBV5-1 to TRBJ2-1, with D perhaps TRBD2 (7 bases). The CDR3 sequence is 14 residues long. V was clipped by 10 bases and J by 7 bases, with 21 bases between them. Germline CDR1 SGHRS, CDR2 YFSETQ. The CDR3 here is CASNAGGLGNEQFF. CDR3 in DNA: TGCGCCTCCAACGCCGGGGGGCTGGGTAATGAGCAGTTCTTC.

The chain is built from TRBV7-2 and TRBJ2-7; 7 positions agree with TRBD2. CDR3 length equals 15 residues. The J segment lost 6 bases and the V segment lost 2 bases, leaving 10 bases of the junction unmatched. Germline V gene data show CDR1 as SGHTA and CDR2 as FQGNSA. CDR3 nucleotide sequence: TGTGCCAGCAGCTTATCTGGGGGAGGGCCGGGCGAGCAGTACTTC. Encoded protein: CASSLSGGGPGEQYF.

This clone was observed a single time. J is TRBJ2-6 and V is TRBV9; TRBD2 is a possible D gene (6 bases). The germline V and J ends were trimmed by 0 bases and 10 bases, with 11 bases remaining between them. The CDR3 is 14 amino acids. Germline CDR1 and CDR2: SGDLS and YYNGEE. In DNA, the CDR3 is TGTGCCAGCAGCGTAGTGTTGAGCGGGAACGTCCTGACTTTC. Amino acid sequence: CASSVVLSGNVLTF.

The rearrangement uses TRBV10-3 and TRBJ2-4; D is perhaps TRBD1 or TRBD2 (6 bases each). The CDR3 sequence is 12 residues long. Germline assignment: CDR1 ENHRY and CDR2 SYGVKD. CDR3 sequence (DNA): TGTGCATCCCGAGGGGGGTCGGACATTCAGTACTTC. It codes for CASRGGSDIQYF.

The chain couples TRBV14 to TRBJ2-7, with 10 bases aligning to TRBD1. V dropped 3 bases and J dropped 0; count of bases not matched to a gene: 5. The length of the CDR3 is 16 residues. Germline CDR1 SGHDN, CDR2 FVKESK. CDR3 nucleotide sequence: TGTGCCAGCAGCCAGACAGGGGGCCGGAGCTCCTACGAGCAGTACTTC. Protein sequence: CASSQTGGRSSYEQYF. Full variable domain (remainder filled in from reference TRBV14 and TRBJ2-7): EAGVTQFPSHSVIEKGQTVTLRCDPISGHDNLYWYRRVMGKEIKFLLHFVKESKQDESGMPNNRFLAERTGGTYSTLKVQPAELEDSGVYFCASSQTGGRSSYEQYFGPGTRLTVT.

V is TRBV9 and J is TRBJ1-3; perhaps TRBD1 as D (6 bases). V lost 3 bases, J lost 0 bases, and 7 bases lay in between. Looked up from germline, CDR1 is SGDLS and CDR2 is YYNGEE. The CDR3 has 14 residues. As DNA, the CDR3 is TGTGCCAGCAGCGCAGGGGTCTCTGGAAACACCATATATTTT. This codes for CASSAGVSGNTIYF.

The CDR3 sequence is CASSLAVREGGELFF. CDR3 DNA: TGCGCCAGCAGCTTGGCCGTCAGGGAGGGCGGGGAGCTGTTTTTT. This chain joins TRBV5-1 and TRBJ2-2; 7 bases line up with TRBD2. Germline CDR1 SGHRS, CDR2 YFSETQ. The CDR3 loop spans 15 amino acids. The V and J ends lost 0 bases and 7 bases, in that order; junction bases with no gene match: 6. Full variable domain (missing parts from reference TRBV5-1 and TRBJ2-2): KAGVTQTPRYLIKTRGQQVTLSCSPISGHRSVSWYQQTPGQGLQFLFEYFSETQRNKGNFPGRFSGRQFSNSRSEMNVSTLELGDSALYLCASSLAVREGGELFFGEGSRLTVL.

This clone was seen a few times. CDR3 nucleotides: TGCAGTGGCCCCGGCCCAGATACGCAGTATTTT. This encodes CSGPGPDTQYF. The chain joins TRBV20-1 to TRBJ2-3; D call uncertain. V was shortened by 7 bases and J by 4 bases, with 9 bases between the two germline ends. Per the germline V gene, CDR1 is DFQATT and CDR2 is SNEGSKA (reference sequence). This CDR3 comprises 11 residues.

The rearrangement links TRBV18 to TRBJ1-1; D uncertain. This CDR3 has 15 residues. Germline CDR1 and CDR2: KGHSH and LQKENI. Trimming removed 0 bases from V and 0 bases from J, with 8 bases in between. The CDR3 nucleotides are TGTGCCAGCTCACCACCCAGAGTCATGAACACTGAAGCTTTCTTT. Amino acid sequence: CASSPPRVMNTEAFF.

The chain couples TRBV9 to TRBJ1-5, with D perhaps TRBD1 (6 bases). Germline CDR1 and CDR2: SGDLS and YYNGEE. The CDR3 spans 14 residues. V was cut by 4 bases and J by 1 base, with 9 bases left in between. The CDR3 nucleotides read TGTGCCAGCAGCTTAGGACAGAGCAATCAGCCCCAGCATTTT. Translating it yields CASSLGQSNQPQHF.

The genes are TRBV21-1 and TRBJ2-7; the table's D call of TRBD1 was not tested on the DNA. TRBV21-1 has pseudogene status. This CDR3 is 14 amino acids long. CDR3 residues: CARKPGNRSYEQYF. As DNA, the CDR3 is TGTGCCCGCAAGCCAGGGAACCGCTCCTACGAGCAGTACTTC.

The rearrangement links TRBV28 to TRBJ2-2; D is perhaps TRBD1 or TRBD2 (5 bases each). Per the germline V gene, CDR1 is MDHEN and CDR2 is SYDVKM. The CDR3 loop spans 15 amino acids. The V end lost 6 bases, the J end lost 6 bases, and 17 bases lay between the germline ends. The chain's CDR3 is CASSLTGTRPGELFF. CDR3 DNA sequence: TGTGCCAGCAGCTTAACCGGGACCAGACCCGGGGAGCTGTTTTTT.

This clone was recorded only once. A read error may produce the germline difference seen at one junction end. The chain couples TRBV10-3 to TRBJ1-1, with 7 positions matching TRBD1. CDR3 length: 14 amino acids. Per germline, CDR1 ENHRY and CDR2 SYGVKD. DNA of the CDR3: TGTGCCATCAGTCAGTCAGGGGGTAACACTGAAGCTTTCTTT. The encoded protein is CAISQSGGNTEAFF.

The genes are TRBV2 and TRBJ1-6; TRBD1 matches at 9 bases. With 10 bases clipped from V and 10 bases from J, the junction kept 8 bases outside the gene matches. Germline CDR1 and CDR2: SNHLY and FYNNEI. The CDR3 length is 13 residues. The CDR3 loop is CATVGQGGSPLHF. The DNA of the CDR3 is TGTGCCACAGTGGGACAGGGAGGATCACCCCTCCACTTT.

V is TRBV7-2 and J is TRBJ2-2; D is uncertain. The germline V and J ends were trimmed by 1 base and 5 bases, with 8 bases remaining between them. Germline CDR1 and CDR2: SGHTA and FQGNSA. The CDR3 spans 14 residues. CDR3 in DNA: TGTGCCAGCAGCTTAGTAACAACGACCGGGGAGCTGTTTTTT. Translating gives CASSLVTTTGELFF.

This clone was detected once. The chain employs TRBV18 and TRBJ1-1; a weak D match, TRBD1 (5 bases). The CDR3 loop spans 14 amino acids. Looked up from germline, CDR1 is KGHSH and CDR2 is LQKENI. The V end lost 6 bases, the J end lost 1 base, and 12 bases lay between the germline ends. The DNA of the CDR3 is TGTGCCAGCTCCTTAGGGACCGAGAACACTGAAGCTTTCTTT. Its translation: CASSLGTENTEAFF.

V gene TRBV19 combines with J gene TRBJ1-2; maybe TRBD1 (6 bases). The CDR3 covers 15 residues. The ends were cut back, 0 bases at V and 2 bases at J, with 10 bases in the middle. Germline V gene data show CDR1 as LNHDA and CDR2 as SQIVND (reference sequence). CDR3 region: CASSIDWQGNYGYTF. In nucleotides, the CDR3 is TGTGCCAGTAGTATAGATTGGCAGGGGAACTATGGCTACACCTTC.